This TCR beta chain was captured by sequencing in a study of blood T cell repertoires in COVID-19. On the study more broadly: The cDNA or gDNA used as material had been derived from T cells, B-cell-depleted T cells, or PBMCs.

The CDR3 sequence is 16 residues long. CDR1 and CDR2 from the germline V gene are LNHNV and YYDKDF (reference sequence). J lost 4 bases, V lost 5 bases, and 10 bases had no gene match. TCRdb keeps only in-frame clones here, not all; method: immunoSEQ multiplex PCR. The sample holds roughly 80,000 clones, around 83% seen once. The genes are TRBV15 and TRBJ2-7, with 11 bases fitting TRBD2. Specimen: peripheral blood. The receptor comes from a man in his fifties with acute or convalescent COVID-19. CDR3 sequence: CATSGTGTSGNYEQYF. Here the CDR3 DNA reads TGTGCCACCAGCGGCACCGGGACTAGCGGAAATTACGAGCAGTACTTC. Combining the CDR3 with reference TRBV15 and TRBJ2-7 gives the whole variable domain DAMVIQNPRYQVTQFGKPVTLSCSQTLNHNVMYWYQQKSSQAPKLLFHYYDKDFNNEADTPDNFQSRRPNTSFCFLDIRSPGLGDTAMYLCATSGTGTSGNYEQYFGPGTRLTVT.